This TCR beta chain was found in a study of blood T cell repertoires in COVID-19. Trimming removed 3 bases from V and 5 bases from J; junction bases left unmatched: 7. The CDR3 is 17 residues long. Germline V gives CDR1 MGHRA, CDR2 YSYEKL. Profiled with immunoSEQ multiplex PCR; TCRdb holds only in-frame clones, not every one. Here the sample spans some 350,000 clones, roughly 90% being singletons. Sequencing input: peripheral blood. This TCR derives from a woman aged 70 to 79 with COVID-19, enrolled during active disease. This chain connects TRBV4-1 to TRBJ2-5; 15 bases are a match to TRBD2. CDR3 DNA: TGCGCCAGCAGCCAGTTAGGACTAGCGGGGGGGCGGGAGACCCAGTACTTC. Translated: CASSQLGLAGGRETQYF.